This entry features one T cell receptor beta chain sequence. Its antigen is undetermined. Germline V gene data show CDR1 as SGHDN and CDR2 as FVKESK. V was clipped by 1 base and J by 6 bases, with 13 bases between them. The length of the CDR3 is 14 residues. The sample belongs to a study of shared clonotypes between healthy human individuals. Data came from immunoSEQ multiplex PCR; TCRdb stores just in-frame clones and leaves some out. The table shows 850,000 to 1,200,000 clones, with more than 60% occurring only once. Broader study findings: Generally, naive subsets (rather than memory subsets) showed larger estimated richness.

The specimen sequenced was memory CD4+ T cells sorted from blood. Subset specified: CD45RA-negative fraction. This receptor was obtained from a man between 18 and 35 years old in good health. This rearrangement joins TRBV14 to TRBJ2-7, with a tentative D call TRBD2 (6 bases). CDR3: CASSQVGAGSEQYF. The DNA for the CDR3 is TGTGCCAGCAGCCAAGTCGGGGCGGGGAGCGAGCAGTACTTC. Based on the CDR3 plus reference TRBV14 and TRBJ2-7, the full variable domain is EAGVTQFPSHSVIEKGQTVTLRCDPISGHDNLYWYRRVMGKEIKFLLHFVKESKQDESGMPNNRFLAERTGGTYSTLKVQPAELEDSGVYFCASSQVGAGSEQYFGPGTRLTVT.